Below are 5 T cell receptor beta chains sequenced from a single sample in a study of Tregs in tolerant kidney transplant recipients. Assay: immunoSEQ multiplex PCR; the TCRdb copy retains only in-frame clones and omits some. The table lists about 240,000 clones, about 80% of them singletons. Sequenced: CD4+ T cells from blood. The receptor set was obtained from a human donor in good health.

This chain uses TRBV6-5 with TRBJ2-1, with D hard to call. V was trimmed by 4 bases and J by 10 bases, leaving 17 bases between them. From germline, CDR1 is MNHEY and CDR2 SVGAGI. The CDR3 runs 14 residues. CDR3 loop: CASSSQLDIREQFF. Written as DNA, the CDR3 is TGTGCCAGCAGTTCCCAGTTGGATATTCGAGAGCAGTTCTTC.

The chain employs TRBV20-1 and TRBJ2-1; no reliable D call. The germline CDR1 and CDR2 sequences are DFQATT and SNEGSKA (reference sequence). The V end was cut by 1 base, the J end by 6 bases, with 4 bases between. This CDR3 comprises 11 residues. This CDR3 reads CSARGFNEQFF. CDR3 coding DNA: TGCAGTGCTAGAGGCTTCAATGAGCAGTTCTTC.

The CDR3 here is CASNRDGGSYNEQFF. The CDR3 bases are TGTGCCAGCAACCGGGACGGTGGCTCCTACAATGAGCAGTTCTTC. The chain recombines TRBV6-1 with TRBJ2-1; either TRBD1 or TRBD2 may fit D (5 bases each). Per the germline V gene, CDR1 is MNHNS and CDR2 is SASEGT. Trimming pared 7 bases from V and 0 bases from J, leaving 13 bases between. The CDR3 sequence is 15 residues long.

The chain combines TRBV10-3 with TRBJ1-5, with 9 bases matching TRBD1. Germline V CDR1 and CDR2: ENHRY, SYGVKD. The CDR3 totals 14 residues. V shed 4 bases, J shed 4 bases, and the junction held 2 bases outside the gene matches. The CDR3 nucleotides read TGTGCCATCAGTGGGGGACAGGGAAATCAGCCCCAGCATTTT. Encoded protein: CAISGGQGNQPQHF.

This clone showed up just once. The rearrangement uses TRBV2 and TRBJ2-1, with TRBD2 identical over 8 bases. With 8 bases clipped from V and 4 bases from J, the junction kept 4 bases outside the gene matches. The CDR3 is 13 amino acids. The germline V gene has CDR1 SNHLY and CDR2 FYNNEI. CDR3 coding DNA: TGTGCCAGCGAGAGCGGGAGATACAATGAGCAGTTCTTC. This encodes CASESGRYNEQFF.